This TCR beta chain was observed in a study of persistence of HIV-infected CD4 T cells. Findings of the study overall: Antigen-responding cells were enriched for degenerate expanded CDR3beta sequences. Compared with CD3/CD28-stimulated cells, CMV- and Gag-responding cells showed lower TCRbeta richness.

Anti-CD3/anti-CD28 beads served as a nonspecific positive control stimulus. Responding CD4+ T cells were sorted by upregulation of both CD40 ligand and CD69. Anti-CD28/CD49d costimulation, CD40-blocking antibody and enfuvirtide were given to CD8-depleted PBMCs for about 17 hours. This clone has only a few counts. Its specificity is not known. Sequencing used immunoSEQ version 4 in survey mode. The protocol was immunoSEQ multiplex PCR, while the TCRdb copy is restricted to in-frame clones and leaves out a portion. The data hold about 47,000 clones, with approximately 90% observed a single time. The sequence was obtained from an adult man with HIV who was CMV-seropositive. The sequences come from CD4+ T cells sorted from PBMCs after approximately 19-hour stimulation, collected from a patient who received antiretroviral therapy.

The CDR3 DNA follows: TGCGCCAGCAGTGAGGGCAGGAACACCGGGGAGCTGTTTTTT. It specifies CASSEGRNTGELFF. The chain joins TRBV10-1 to TRBJ2-2; D unresolved. This CDR3 has 14 amino acids. Germline CDR1 WNHNN, CDR2 SYGVQD (reference sequence). V shed 2 bases and J shed 1 base, with 5 bases lying between them.